Presented here are 8 T cell receptor beta chains from one specimen sequenced in a study of blood T cell repertoires in COVID-19. Sequencing used immunoSEQ multiplex PCR; TCRdb keeps in-frame clones, though not all of them. The repertoire has around 150,000 clones, roughly 80% of them found once; the top ten carry approximately 4%. Sequencing was done on a sample of peripheral blood. The receptors come from a woman aged 55-70 years with acute or convalescent COVID-19.

The V gene is TRBV19, the J gene TRBJ1-5; 10 nucleotides line up with TRBD1. This CDR3 contains 17 residues. J gave up 0 bases and V 5 bases, and 7 bases lay outside the gene matches. Germline CDR1 LNHDA, CDR2 SQIVND (reference sequence). The CDR3 reads CASSPRQGAYSNQPQHF. The CDR3 region has the DNA TGTGCCAGTAGTCCCCGACAGGGGGCTTATAGCAATCAGCCCCAGCATTTT.

Only a few counts were recorded for this clone. This rearrangement joins TRBV7-9 to TRBJ1-1; possible D gene TRBD1, 5 bases. Germline V gene data show CDR1 as SEHNR and CDR2 as FQNEAQ (reference sequence). Trimming removed 4 bases at V and 8 bases at J, with 11 bases between. CDR3 length equals 12 residues. CDR3 bases: TGTGCCAGCAGCTGGGGGGGTACAGAAGCTTTCTTT. Encoded protein: CASSWGGTEAFF.

About this clone: In the same sample, other DNA sequences code for this CDR3. The chain uses TRBV9 and TRBJ1-1; no clear D gene. The CDR3 runs 12 residues. Per the germline V gene, CDR1 is SGDLS and CDR2 is YYNGEE. V dropped 2 bases and J dropped 6 bases, with 8 bases sitting between them. For the CDR3, the DNA is TGTGCCAGCAGCGTCGGCGGGTCTGAAGCTTTCTTT. It translates to CASSVGGSEAFF.

J is TRBJ2-3 and V is TRBV29-1, with a tentative D call TRBD2 (5 bases). Between the trimmed V and J ends, which lost 3 bases and 0 bases, there was a span of 19 bases. From germline, CDR1 is SQVTM and CDR2 ANQGSEA. This CDR3 contains 17 residues. The CDR3 bases are TGCAGCGTTGACGAGTTGAGGGAGAGCACTAGCACAGATACGCAGTATTTT. Amino acid sequence: CSVDELRESTSTDTQYF.

This sequence joins TRBV19 and TRBJ1-2; D not certain. This CDR3 has 13 amino acids. Trimming removed 6 bases from V and 3 bases from J, with 11 bases in between. Germline V gene data show CDR1 as LNHDA and CDR2 as SQIVND (reference sequence). The CDR3 sequence: CASSRNDYYGYTF. CDR3 bases: TGTGCCAGTAGCCGGAATGACTACTATGGCTACACCTTC.

DNA for the CDR3: TGTGCCAGCAGTGAAGCGCTTAGGAGGGGATATGGCTACACCTTC. Translated, it gives CASSEALRRGYGYTF. The chain uses TRBV6-1 and TRBJ1-2; TRBD1 might be the D (5 bases). The CDR3 loop spans 15 amino acids. Deletions cut 0 bases from V and 5 bases from J, with 13 bases between. In germline, CDR1 is MNHNS, CDR2 SASEGT.

This clone showed up just once. The chain is built from TRBV7-8 and TRBJ1-1; D is uncertain. Trimming cost V 1 base and J 7 bases, with 10 bases left between them. This CDR3 is 13 amino acids long. Germline loops: CDR1 SGHVS, CDR2 FQNEAQ. The CDR3 loop reads CASSLGTRNEAFF. The CDR3 nucleotides read TGTGCCAGCAGCTTAGGTACAAGAAATGAAGCTTTCTTT.

This clone has only a few counts. V is TRBV18 and J is TRBJ1-5; 7 nucleotides align to TRBD1. Unmatched junction bases numbered 4, after V lost 6 bases and J lost 5 bases. Per germline, CDR1 KGHSH and CDR2 LQKENI. The CDR3 is made up of 13 amino acids. The CDR3 coding sequence is TGTGCCAGCTCGCAGGACAGGCATCAGCCCCAGCATTTT. Translating it yields CASSQDRHQPQHF. Full variable domain (outside the CDR3, taken from reference TRBV18 and TRBJ1-5): NAGVMQNPRHLVRRRGQEARLRCSPMKGHSHVYWYRQLPEEGLKFMVYLQKENIIDESGMPKERFSAEFPKEGPSILRIQQVVRGDSAAYFCASSQDRHQPQHFGDGTRLSIL.